This paragraph reports one T cell receptor (beta chain). Its antigen remains unknown. The data were produced by immunoSEQ multiplex PCR, yet TCRdb's version contains in-frame clones alone and is incomplete. The sample contains under 95,000 clones, under 95% of which appear only once. Trimming left V 6 bases short and J 7 bases short, with 15 bases between. The CDR3 is 13 amino acids. Germline V gives CDR1 MDHEN, CDR2 SYDVKM. The data derive from a study of cytomegalovirus exposure and HLA in healthy donors. Study-level findings and limits: Using the classifier, cytomegalovirus status was reportedly diagnosed with high specificity and sensitivity. A list of approximately 150 TCR beta chains associated with cytomegalovirus was given. It was confirmed in vitro that a few of the CMV-associated chains were specific for CMV antigens.

The receptor was derived from a man aged 25-45 years in good health and CMV-seronegative. The chain links TRBV28 to TRBJ1-2; weak D call: TRBD1 (5 bases). Sequenced input: PBMCs. CDR3 DNA: TGTGCCAGCAGGTCTCAGGGTCTCGGTGGCTACACCTTC. Translating gives CASRSQGLGGYTF.